The rows below give T cell receptor beta chains drawn from one sample of a study of beta chain features in type 1 diabetes. The method was immunoSEQ multiplex PCR; TCRdb's version includes in-frame clones alone and lacks a portion of them. The sample has approximately 170,000 clones; 7.5% to 9.5% are singletons. The sequencing sample was made of central memory CD4+ T cells from blood. These receptors came from a woman under 30 in good health. CDR3s include the opening cysteine and the closing phenylalanine or tryptophan. The order of the fields is D gene, J gene, clone size, V gene, CDR3 length, CDR3 DNA, CDR3 protein. The D gene is left open where the match is weak. Clone size is given for some rows only: seen once, a few or many times, or a class if the clone is expanded.

D: TRBD1; J: TRBJ2-7; size: -; V: TRBV30; length: 14; DNA: TGTGCCTGGAGTAGGACAGGGGGCAGATACGAGCAGTACTTC; CDR3: CAWSRTGGRYEQYF
D: TRBD1; J: TRBJ1-1; size: few; V: TRBV7-9; length: 13; DNA: TGTGCCAGCAGCTTCACAGGGGACACTGAAGCTTTCTTT; CDR3: CASSFTGDTEAFF
D: -; J: TRBJ2-1; size: few; V: TRBV7-3; length: 15; DNA: TGTGCCAGCAGCAGTCGGGGGGCGGGATACAATGAGCAGTTCTTC; CDR3: CASSSRGAGYNEQFF
D: TRBD1; J: TRBJ2-7; size: few; V: TRBV7-8; length: 18; DNA: TGTGCCAGCAGCTTAGCGCTAAGGGCCGGGACAGGGTCCTACGAGCAGTACTTC; CDR3: CASSLALRAGTGSYEQYF
D: TRBD2; J: TRBJ2-1; size: -; V: TRBV6-5; length: 15; DNA: TGTGCCAGCAGGAAGACTAGCGGGGCCTACAATGAGCAGTTCTTC; CDR3: CASRKTSGAYNEQFF
D: TRBD1; J: TRBJ1-5; size: many; V: TRBV30; length: 14; DNA: TGTGCCTGGAGTAAACAGGGGATAGGACAGCCCCAGCATTTT; CDR3: CAWSKQGIGQPQHF
D: TRBD1; J: TRBJ1-2; size: -; V: TRBV19; length: 14; DNA: TGTGCCAGTAGTATCAACAACGGACAGGGGGTCTACACCTTC; CDR3: CASSINNGQGVYTF
D: TRBD1; J: TRBJ1-6; size: few; V: TRBV2; length: 14; DNA: TGTGCCAGCAGTTCGGGACAGACCTATTCACCCCTCCACTTT; CDR3: CASSSGQTYSPLHF
D: TRBD2; J: TRBJ2-7; size: few; V: TRBV6-6; length: 12; DNA: TGTGCCAGCAGTGGAGGACTAGACGAGCAGTACTTC; CDR3: CASSGGLDEQYF
D: TRBD2; J: TRBJ2-5; size: few; V: TRBV7-2; length: 19; DNA: TGTGCCAGCAGCCAAAATCCCACTGGGACTAGCGGGACCCAAGAGACCCAGTACTTC; CDR3: CASSQNPTGTSGTQETQYF
D: -; J: TRBJ1-2; size: few; V: TRBV6-5; length: 13; DNA: TGTGCCAGCACCCTCGACAGCCGCTATGGCTACACCTTC; CDR3: CASTLDSRYGYTF
D: -; J: TRBJ2-5; size: -; V: TRBV7-9; length: 18; DNA: TGTGCCAGCAGCTTAACCCCTCGGTTTGCCGGACAGCAAGAGACCCAGTACTTC; CDR3: CASSLTPRFAGQQETQYF
D: TRBD2; J: TRBJ2-5; size: few; V: TRBV5-5; length: 17; DNA: TGTGCCAGCAGCACCCTTACTACTAGCGGGGGTCGGGAGACCCAGTACTTC; CDR3: CASSTLTTSGGRETQYF
D: -; J: TRBJ2-1; size: -; V: TRBV7-2; length: 13; DNA: TGTGCCAGCAGCTTAAGGGGCGGGATTGGGCAGTTCTTC; CDR3: CASSLRGGIGQFF
D: TRBD2; J: TRBJ2-1; size: -; V: TRBV5-1; length: 17; DNA: TGCGCCAGCAGCTCGGATTCGCGGACTAGCGGGAGACCTAAGCAGTTCTTC; CDR3: CASSSDSRTSGRPKQFF
D: TRBD1; J: TRBJ1-2; size: -; V: TRBV28; length: 15; DNA: TGTGCCAGCAGTATCCCGGGACAGGGGACCTATGGCTACACCTTC; CDR3: CASSIPGQGTYGYTF
D: -; J: TRBJ2-3; size: few; V: TRBV11-2; length: 15; DNA: TGTGCCAGCAGCCCCCGGGGACTCAGCACAGATACGCAGTATTTT; CDR3: CASSPRGLSTDTQYF
D: -; J: TRBJ2-5; size: -; V: TRBV4-1; length: 15; DNA: TGCGCCAGCTCCCCGGGGCGGGGAGCCCAAGAGACCCAGTACTTC; CDR3: CASSPGRGAQETQYF
D: -; J: TRBJ2-7; size: few; V: TRBV13; length: 15; DNA: TGTGCCAGCAGCCCCCGGGGAGGGGGACCCTACGAGCAGTACTTC; CDR3: CASSPRGGGPYEQYF
D: -; J: TRBJ1-4; size: -; V: TRBV2; length: 14; DNA: TGTGCCAGCAGTGAAGGAGGACACAAAGAAAAACTGTTTTTT; CDR3: CASSEGGHKEKLFF
D: TRBD1; J: TRBJ1-5; size: few; V: TRBV29-1; length: 12; DNA: TGCAGCGCACGTACAGGGGACCAGCCCCAGCATTTT; CDR3: CSARTGDQPQHF
D: -; J: TRBJ1-1; size: few; V: TRBV30; length: 11; DNA: TGTGCCTGGAGTGTCCAGGTAGAAGCTTTCTTT; CDR3: CAWSVQVEAFF
D: -; J: TRBJ1-2; size: few; V: TRBV28; length: 11; DNA: TGTGCCAGCACAGACTCCTATGGCTACACCTTC; CDR3: CASTDSYGYTF
D: -; J: TRBJ2-3; size: -; V: TRBV30; length: 13; DNA: TGTGCCTGGAGCGCTGACAGGACAGATACGCAGTATTTT; CDR3: CAWSADRTDTQYF
D: TRBD2; J: TRBJ2-3; size: few; V: TRBV2; length: 13; DNA: TGTGCCAGCAGTGAATCAGCGGGAGGTTATCTGTATTTT; CDR3: CASSESAGGYLYF
D: TRBD2; J: TRBJ2-3; size: -; V: TRBV5-1; length: 15; DNA: TGCGCCAGCAGCCAGGGACTAGCGGGAGTAGATACGCAGTATTTT; CDR3: CASSQGLAGVDTQYF
D: TRBD2; J: TRBJ2-1; size: -; V: TRBV7-2; length: 16; DNA: TGTGCCAGCAGCTTCCGACTAGCGGGACTGCAAAATGAGCAGTTCTTC; CDR3: CASSFRLAGLQNEQFF
D: -; J: TRBJ1-1; size: -; V: TRBV30; length: 12; DNA: TGTGCCTGGGGCAGGGGGAACACTGAAGCTTTCTTT; CDR3: CAWGRGNTEAFF
D: TRBD1; J: TRBJ1-1; size: few; V: TRBV5-4; length: 15; DNA: TGTGCCAGCAGCCTCATGACAGGGATGCGGACTGAAGCTTTCTTT; CDR3: CASSLMTGMRTEAFF
D: TRBD1; J: TRBJ2-7; size: -; V: TRBV5-1; length: 14; DNA: TGCGCCAGCAGCTTGAGAGCAGGGGGAGACGAGCAGTACTTC; CDR3: CASSLRAGGDEQYF
D: -; J: TRBJ1-2; size: few; V: TRBV19; length: 13; DNA: TGTGCCAGTAGTGAATCTCGAGGGCTTGGCTACACCTTC; CDR3: CASSESRGLGYTF
D: -; J: TRBJ2-6; size: -; V: TRBV7-8; length: 15; DNA: TGTGCCAGCAGCTACAGCCTCTCTGGGGCCAACGTCCTGACTTTC; CDR3: CASSYSLSGANVLTF
D: -; J: TRBJ2-5; size: -; V: TRBV10-3; length: 14; DNA: TGTGCCATCAGTGAGTCAGGGGGCCAAGAGACCCAGTACTTC; CDR3: CAISESGGQETQYF
D: TRBD1; J: TRBJ2-7; size: many; V: TRBV10-2; length: 14; DNA: TGCGCCAGCAGTCCCGGGACAGGGGTAGGCGAGCAGTACTTC; CDR3: CASSPGTGVGEQYF
D: -; J: TRBJ2-7; size: few; V: TRBV2; length: 16; DNA: TGTGCCAGCAGTGGACCGGGACTGGGGGGTAACTACGAGCAGTACTTC; CDR3: CASSGPGLGGNYEQYF
D: TRBD1; J: TRBJ2-7; size: many; V: TRBV30; length: 13; DNA: TGTGCCTGGAGTGGGGGACAGGGGTATGAGCAGTACTTC; CDR3: CAWSGGQGYEQYF
D: TRBD1; J: TRBJ1-1; size: -; V: TRBV5-6; length: 14; DNA: TGTGCCAGCATTAGAAGGGGGCTATGGACTGAAGCTTTCTTT; CDR3: CASIRRGLWTEAFF